These 7 T cell receptor beta chains share one sample of origin, sequenced in a study of blood T cells in healthy people across ages. Through a sample-barcoded 5' primer and a J-beta primer mix, a second PCR was run for 7 to 11 cycles. TCRdb independently ran MiXCR on the 5' RACE reads; one entry per CDR3 protein. The sample consists of over a million distinct CDR3 sequences, approximately 60% of them appearing once. Material for sequencing was blood. Every receptor here comes from a man in his late teens or twenties in good health.

The chain carries TRBV7-2 and TRBJ2-4; 7 bases match TRBD1. Gene TRBJ2-7 matches the end of the DNA better, so the J call may be wrong. The germline V gene has CDR1 SGHTA and CDR2 FQGNSA. CDR3 length: 15 residues. CDR3 sequence (DNA): TGTGCCAGCAGCTCCCAGGACAGGCCTCTCTACGAGCAGTACTTC. It encodes CASSSQDRPLYEQYF.

The chain recombines TRBV29-1 with TRBJ1-1; D remains unclear. V gave up 0 bases and J gave up 3 bases, with 8 bases separating them. The CDR3 consists of 13 residues. Germline V gene data show CDR1 as SQVTM and CDR2 as ANQGSEA. CDR3 DNA sequence: TGCAGCGTTGAAGAGGCCAGCCACACTGAAGCTTTCTTT. This gives the protein CSVEEASHTEAFF.

This chain links TRBV29-1 with TRBJ1-1, with no clear D. CDR3 length equals 12 residues. Germline loops: CDR1 SQVTM, CDR2 ANQGSEA. V gave up 7 bases and J gave up 1 base, with 10 bases separating them. CDR3 protein: CSASLANTEAFF. The CDR3 bases are TGCAGCGCAAGCTTAGCGAACACTGAAGCTTTCTTT. The full variable domain, in which reference TRBV29-1 and TRBJ1-1 provide the parts outside the CDR3, is SAVISQKPSRDICQRGTSLTIQCQVDSQVTMMFWYRQQPGQSLTLIATANQGSEATYESGFVIDKFPISRPNLTFSTLTVSNMSPEDSSIYLCSASLANTEAFFGQGTRLTVV.

The V and J genes are TRBV6-1 and TRBJ1-2; the match to TRBD1 covers 8 bases. The ends lost 4 bases at V and 5 bases at J; junction bases unmatched: 12. CDR1 is MNHNS, CDR2 SASEGT, per germline. The CDR3 sequence is 16 residues long. The CDR3 protein is CASSGRTGPGRYGYTF. DNA for the CDR3: TGTGCCAGCAGTGGGAGGACAGGGCCAGGGAGGTATGGCTACACCTTC.

The chain employs TRBV5-1 and TRBJ1-2, with D perhaps TRBD1 (5 bases). Trimming shortened V by 2 bases and J by 4 bases, and 12 bases separated the two germline ends. The V gene's germline CDR1 is SGHRS and CDR2 YFSETQ. The CDR3 is 14 amino acids. Here the CDR3 reads CASSFSPGGYGYTF. In nucleotides, the CDR3 is TGCGCCAGCAGCTTTAGCCCGGGGGGCTATGGCTACACCTTC. The full variable domain, with the rest looked up from reference TRBV5-1 and TRBJ1-2, is KAGVTQTPRYLIKTRGQQVTLSCSPISGHRSVSWYQQTPGQGLQFLFEYFSETQRNKGNFPGRFSGRQFSNSRSEMNVSTLELGDSALYLCASSFSPGGYGYTFGSGTRLTVV.

This chain links TRBV11-2 with TRBJ1-1, with a possible D match to TRBD1 (5 bases). Germline CDR1 reads SGHAT; CDR2 reads FQNNGV. This CDR3 comprises 14 residues. Trimming took 4 bases from V and 3 from J, leaving 12 bases between them. CDR3 DNA sequence: TGTGCCAGCAGCTCCATCCCGGGGGACACTGAAGCTTTCTTT. Protein sequence: CASSSIPGDTEAFF.

This clonotype was counted between two and nine times. The chain combines TRBV7-2 with TRBJ2-5, with TRBD2 identical over 10 bases. Gene TRBJ2-7 matches the end of the DNA better, so the J call may be wrong. The CDR3 has 15 amino acids. Germline V gives CDR1 SGHTA, CDR2 FQGNSA. The chain's CDR3 is CASSGSGGLSYEQYF. The CDR3 nucleotides read TGTGCCAGCAGCGGTAGCGGGGGGCTGTCCTACGAGCAGTACTTC.